Listed below are T cell receptor beta chains from one sample, sequenced in a study of shared clonotypes between healthy human individuals. Produced via immunoSEQ multiplex PCR; TCRdb's table is partial and in-frame only. The sample lists over a million clones, more than 95% occurring once. Sequences were obtained from naive CD4+ T cells sorted from blood. Receptors were obtained from a man aged 25 to 40 in good health. Each CDR3 is given with its conserved first and last residue. A D gene is named only where the DNA matches it firmly. Not every row has a clone size; where given, it reads once, few, many or a size class.

d_gene: .
j_gene: TRBJ2-7
abundance: .
v_gene: TRBV29-1
CDR3aa: CSVEIFSQGRTYEQYF
CDR3nt: TGCAGCGTTGAAATTTTTTCACAGGGAAGAACCTACGAGCAGTACTTC

d_gene: .
j_gene: TRBJ1-2
abundance: once
v_gene: TRBV6-1
CDR3aa: CASSGGVGNYGYTF
CDR3nt: TGTGCCAGCAGTGGAGGGGTGGGGAACTATGGCTACACCTTC

d_gene: TRBD2
j_gene: TRBJ2-1
abundance: .
v_gene: TRBV10-2
CDR3aa: CASIGGAGRHNEQFF
CDR3nt: TGCGCCAGCATTGGAGGAGCGGGACGCCACAATGAGCAGTTCTTC

d_gene: TRBD2
j_gene: TRBJ2-3
abundance: .
v_gene: TRBV9
CDR3aa: CASSVGLAGVEDTQYF
CDR3nt: TGTGCCAGCAGCGTCGGACTAGCGGGAGTGGAAGATACGCAGTATTTT

d_gene: .
j_gene: TRBJ2-5
abundance: .
v_gene: TRBV7-2
CDR3aa: CASSLDPLGETQYF
CDR3nt: TGTGCCAGCAGCTTAGACCCTCTGGGGGAGACCCAGTACTTC

d_gene: TRBD2
j_gene: TRBJ2-5
abundance: .
v_gene: TRBV7-6
CDR3aa: CASSSPRLAEETQYF
CDR3nt: TGTGCCAGCAGCTCCCCGAGACTAGCGGAAGAGACCCAGTACTTC

d_gene: .
j_gene: TRBJ1-1
abundance: .
v_gene: TRBV28
CDR3aa: CASSSGHRLAFF
CDR3nt: TGTGCCAGCAGTAGTGGGCACAGGCTTGCTTTCTTT

d_gene: .
j_gene: TRBJ2-5
abundance: .
v_gene: TRBV30
CDR3aa: CAWSTQVRGTQYF
CDR3nt: TGTGCCTGGAGTACCCAGGTCCGGGGGACCCAGTACTTC

d_gene: .
j_gene: TRBJ2-7
abundance: .
v_gene: TRBV10-3
CDR3aa: CATEDSPYEQYF
CDR3nt: TGTGCCACGGAGGACAGTCCCTACGAGCAGTACTTC

d_gene: TRBD2
j_gene: TRBJ2-1
abundance: once
v_gene: TRBV11-2
CDR3aa: CASSLNLVGRGRGEQFF
CDR3nt: TGTGCCAGCAGCTTAAATTTGGTCGGGAGGGGAAGGGGGGAGCAGTTCTTC

d_gene: .
j_gene: TRBJ2-7
abundance: .
v_gene: TRBV5-1
CDR3aa: CASSLGRVQGSDEQYF
CDR3nt: TGCGCCAGCAGCTTGGGTCGGGTACAGGGATCAGACGAGCAGTACTTC

d_gene: .
j_gene: TRBJ1-4
abundance: .
v_gene: TRBV5-1
CDR3aa: CASSQTGATNEKLFF
CDR3nt: TGCGCCAGCAGCCAAACGGGGGCAACTAATGAAAAACTGTTTTTT

d_gene: .
j_gene: TRBJ2-3
abundance: .
v_gene: TRBV6-5
CDR3aa: CASSYGDSTDTQYF
CDR3nt: TGTGCCAGCAGTTACGGGGATAGCACAGATACGCAGTATTTT

d_gene: .
j_gene: TRBJ2-2
abundance: .
v_gene: TRBV23-1
CDR3aa: CARRDRATGELFF
CDR3nt: TGCGCCAGAAGGGACCGAGCTACCGGGGAGCTGTTTTTT

d_gene: .
j_gene: TRBJ1-5
abundance: .
v_gene: TRBV10-2
CDR3aa: CASSEGNFNQPQHF
CDR3nt: TGCGCCAGCAGTGAGGGGAACTTTAATCAGCCCCAGCATTTT

d_gene: .
j_gene: TRBJ2-7
abundance: .
v_gene: TRBV6-1
CDR3aa: CASSPGTLIYEQYF
CDR3nt: TGTGCCAGCAGCCCTGGGACGCTAATCTACGAGCAGTACTTC

d_gene: TRBD2
j_gene: TRBJ2-1
abundance: .
v_gene: TRBV5-4
CDR3aa: CASSLAAGGPRNEQFF
CDR3nt: TGTGCCAGCAGCTTGGCAGCGGGAGGGCCAAGGAATGAGCAGTTCTTC

d_gene: .
j_gene: TRBJ1-4
abundance: once
v_gene: TRBV28
CDR3aa: CASSSRGATNEKLFF
CDR3nt: TGTGCCAGCAGCAGTCGGGGTGCAACTAATGAAAAACTGTTTTTT

d_gene: .
j_gene: TRBJ2-2
abundance: .
v_gene: TRBV6-1
CDR3aa: CATRRDFAGELFF
CDR3nt: TGTGCCACCAGGCGGGATTTCGCCGGGGAGCTGTTTTTT

d_gene: TRBD1
j_gene: TRBJ1-3
abundance: .
v_gene: TRBV7-9
CDR3aa: CASSRDRGGNTIYF
CDR3nt: TGTGCCAGCAGCCGCGACAGGGGTGGAAACACCATATATTTT

d_gene: .
j_gene: TRBJ2-3
abundance: .
v_gene: TRBV19
CDR3aa: CASNFGGSIGTQYF
CDR3nt: TGTGCCAGTAATTTCGGAGGGAGTATTGGTACGCAGTATTTT

d_gene: TRBD1
j_gene: TRBJ2-7
abundance: .
v_gene: TRBV5-6
CDR3aa: CASSITGGGVFYEQYF
CDR3nt: TGTGCCAGCAGCATCACAGGGGGCGGGGTCTTCTACGAGCAGTACTTC

d_gene: .
j_gene: TRBJ2-3
abundance: .
v_gene: TRBV5-1
CDR3aa: CASSSSGSTDTQYF
CDR3nt: TGCGCCAGCAGCTCCTCTGGTAGCACAGATACGCAGTATTTT